Listed below are T cell receptor beta chains from one sample, sequenced in a study of blood T cell repertoires in COVID-19. Sequenced by immunoSEQ multiplex PCR; TCRdb stores in-frame clones only, minus some. The table lists about 36,000 clones, just over 90% of them singletons. The material sequenced was peripheral blood. The receptors were gathered from a human donor in a cohort sampled during active COVID-19. The conserved cysteine and the conserved F or W are not part of the CDR3 here. The D gene is left open where the match is weak.

>11|TRBV5-6|TRBJ2-5|TRBD1
ASSFDREETQY
>14|TRBV28|TRBJ2-7|.
ASSSMRDTYSYEQY
>18|TRBV9|TRBJ2-6|TRBD2
ASSVAVTSGRASGANVLT
>14|TRBV9|TRBJ2-1|TRBD2
ASSVEGRGSYNEQF
>14|TRBV27|TRBJ2-3|.
ASSLSKQVGKDTQY
>12|TRBV2|TRBJ1-1|TRBD1
ASSGPGGNTEAF
>14|TRBV19|TRBJ1-1|TRBD1
ASSIGTGGWNTEAF
>13|TRBV25-1|TRBJ2-3|TRBD1
ASSTGQGISDTQY
>13|TRBV9|TRBJ1-6|TRBD1
ASSVGQGMGSPLH
>12|TRBV30|TRBJ2-7|TRBD2
AWKGTSVSYEQY
>14|TRBV4-3|TRBJ2-2|TRBD2
ASSQAGGVDTGELF
>12|TRBV28|TRBJ2-1|TRBD2
ASTKTSEGDEQF
>12|TRBV5-5|TRBJ1-2|.
ASRPGPTVNGYT
>10|TRBV7-9|TRBJ1-1|.
ASRPTELEAF
>12|TRBV5-1|TRBJ1-2|.
ASSRKDTGGLYT
>15|TRBV28|TRBJ1-2|TRBD1
ASSAGTGGFFNYGYT
>12|TRBV7-2|TRBJ2-5|.
ASSLAGGLETQY
>12|TRBV3-1/TRBV3-2|TRBJ2-3|.
ASRSQVPADTQY